A selection of T cell receptor beta chains follows, all from one sample in a study of blood T cell repertoires in COVID-19. Produced via immunoSEQ multiplex PCR; TCRdb's table is partial and in-frame only. The repertoire holds about 260,000 clones, with 80% to 90% as singletons. Sequencing was done on a sample of PBMCs or T cells enriched from blood (not recorded which). The receptors stem from a woman in her twenties or thirties with acute COVID-19. CDR3s include the opening cysteine and the closing phenylalanine or tryptophan. D genes are given only for firm matches. The listing skips clone size in some rows; elsewhere it reads once, few, many or a size class.

13	.	TRBJ2-2	.	TRBV28	TGTGCCAGCACCAACTGGGCCACCGGGGAGCTGTTTTTT	CASTNWATGELFF
19	.	TRBJ1-1	.	TRBV19	TGTGCCAGTAGTACCAACCCGATGATTTCGGGAGTTCTGAACACTGAAGCTTTCTTT	CASSTNPMISGVLNTEAFF
18	.	TRBJ2-7	.	TRBV14	TGTGCCAGCAGCCAAGCAGCCACAAGGTCAGGATTGTGCTACGAGCAGTACTTC	CASSQAATRSGLCYEQYF
15	.	TRBJ2-7	.	TRBV2	TGTGCCAGCAGTCAGACATCTTCCTCCTCCTACGAGCAGTACTTC	CASSQTSSSSYEQYF
11	.	TRBJ2-3	.	TRBV29-1	TGCAGCGTTGTATCGGCAGATACGCAGTATTTT	CSVVSADTQYF
13	.	TRBJ2-3	TRBD2	TRBV27	TGTGCCAGCAGGCTAGCGGGAGGGGATACGCAGTATTTT	CASRLAGGDTQYF
14	.	TRBJ2-2	TRBD1	TRBV2	TGTGCCAGCAGTGATAGGACAGGGGCCGGGGAGCTGTTTTTT	CASSDRTGAGELFF
15	.	TRBJ2-7	TRBD1	TRBV28	TGTGCCAGCACCGTATCGGGGACAGGGTCCTACGAGCAGTACTTC	CASTVSGTGSYEQYF
16	.	TRBJ2-1	TRBD2	TRBV19	TGTGCCAGTAGTATAGGTTCTAGCGGGAGTGGGAATGAGCAGTTCTTC	CASSIGSSGSGNEQFF
17	.	TRBJ2-4	TRBD2	TRBV2	TGTGCCAGCAGCCCAGCGGGAGGGCCTATAACCAAAAACATTCAGTACTTC	CASSPAGGPITKNIQYF
16	.	TRBJ1-5	.	TRBV28	TGTGCCAGCAGCCTCCTTCGGGGGAATAGCAATCAGCCCCAGCATTTT	CASSLLRGNSNQPQHF
15	.	TRBJ2-7	TRBD2	TRBV7-9	TGTGCCAGCAGCTCGCAAAGGACTAGCATCTACGAGCAGTACTTC	CASSSQRTSIYEQYF
14	.	TRBJ2-1	TRBD2	TRBV19	TGTGCCACCGGGACTAGCGGGGGATACAATGAGCAGTTCTTC	CATGTSGGYNEQFF
17	.	TRBJ2-1	.	TRBV18	TGTGCCAGCTCCTCCAACCAGGGGTTGAGCTCCTACAATGAGCAGTTCTTC	CASSSNQGLSSYNEQFF
14	.	TRBJ2-1	TRBD2	TRBV19	TGTGCCAGTAGGAGGCTAGCGGAATACAATGAGCAGTTCTTC	CASRRLAEYNEQFF
15	once	TRBJ1-2	.	TRBV7-2	TGTGCCAGCAGCTTAGAAGGACAGAGTTATTATGGCTACACCTTC	CASSLEGQSYYGYTF
16	.	TRBJ1-3	.	TRBV4-3	TGCGCCAGCAGCCAAGATCGTGCGGGTGCTGGAAACACCATATATTTT	CASSQDRAGAGNTIYF
14	.	TRBJ2-3	.	TRBV7-9	TGTGCCAGCAGCTTAAATGGGGGGGGCGATACGCAGTATTTT	CASSLNGGGDTQYF
14	.	TRBJ2-2	TRBD2	TRBV5-1	TGCGCCAGCGTAGCGGGAGGGAACACCGGGGAGCTGTTTTTT	CASVAGGNTGELFF
18	.	TRBJ1-2	.	TRBV7-8	TGTGCCAGCAGCCAAGTTATTTCGCAGGGATCCATCCGTTATGGCTACACCTTC	CASSQVISQGSIRYGYTF
18	.	TRBJ2-4	TRBD2	TRBV28	TGTGCCAGCAGTTTAATTGGCGGACTAGCGGGAGGGAAAAACATTCAGTACTTC	CASSLIGGLAGGKNIQYF
15	few	TRBJ1-5	.	TRBV7-8	TGTGCCAGCAGCTTAGGGGGCGGACGGAATCAGCCCCAGCATTTT	CASSLGGGRNQPQHF
15	.	TRBJ2-7	TRBD2	TRBV9	TGTGCCAGCAGCGCCGCACTAGCGGAACCCTACGAGCAGTACTTC	CASSAALAEPYEQYF
15	.	TRBJ1-5	.	TRBV4-2	TGTGCCAGCAGCCAAGATCCAGGACTGAATCAGCCCCAGCATTTT	CASSQDPGLNQPQHF
15	.	TRBJ1-4	.	TRBV18	TGTGCCAGCTCACCGGAGAGTGGATCTGGTGAAAAACTGTTTTTT	CASSPESGSGEKLFF
13	.	TRBJ2-7	.	TRBV28	TGTGCCAGCAGTTTCACAGGAGCCTACGAGCAGTACTTC	CASSFTGAYEQYF
14	.	TRBJ2-1	.	TRBV11-2	TGTGCCAGCAGCTTTAAGGGGGAATACAATGAGCAGTTCTTC	CASSFKGEYNEQFF